Each of the 31 T cell receptor beta chains below was sequenced from the same sample in a study of early T cells in non-severe SARS-CoV-2 infection. TCRdb re-called the 5' RACE reads through MiXCR, storing one row per CDR3 protein. The table includes 70,000 to 90,000 distinct CDR3 sequences, less than 15% detected once. Sequencing was performed on whole blood. These receptors all stem from an adult who was a healthcare worker with PCR-confirmed SARS-CoV-2 infection or an uninfected control (not recorded which).

This clonotype has a single count. The chain carries TRBV5-4 and TRBJ2-3; D is uncertain. Trimming cost V 2 bases and J 4 bases, with 14 bases left between them. CDR1 is SGHNT and CDR2 is YYREEE in the germline V gene (reference sequence). CDR3 length: 15 residues. The CDR3 protein is CASSFFGAPPDTQYF. The DNA of the CDR3 is TGTGCCAGCAGCTTCTTCGGAGCCCCCCCAGATACGCAGTATTTT.

This clonotype has a handful of counts. This chain's CDR3 is CASSLEVPGTGDYEQYF. The CDR3 coding sequence is TGTGCCAGCAGCTTAGAGGTACCCGGGACAGGTGACTACGAGCAGTACTTC. The chain employs TRBV7-6 and TRBJ2-7, with TRBD1 matching over 8 bases. The CDR3 covers 17 residues. In germline, CDR1 is SGHVS, CDR2 FNYEAQ. The junction had 11 bases not matched to a gene; V was cut back by 1 base and J by 3 bases. The variable domain in full, completed from reference TRBV7-6 and TRBJ2-7, reads GAGVSQSPRYKVTKRGQDVALRCDPISGHVSLYWYRQALGQGPEFLTYFNYEAQQDKSGLPNDRFSAERPEGSISTLTIQRTEQRDSAMYRCASSLEVPGTGDYEQYFGPGTRLTVT.

This chain uses TRBV29-1 with TRBJ1-2; D is unclear. CDR1 is SQVTM and CDR2 is ANQGSEA in the germline V gene. The V end was cut by 3 bases, the J end by 0 bases, with 8 bases between. The CDR3 runs 13 residues. The DNA of the CDR3 is TGCAGCGTTGAGGTTCAACCTAACTATGGCTACACCTTC. Translating it yields CSVEVQPNYGYTF.

The chain is built from TRBV7-8 and TRBJ1-6; a weak D match, TRBD1 (6 bases). Between the trimmed V and J ends, which lost 3 bases and 11 bases, there was a span of 14 bases. The germline V gene encodes CDR1 SGHVS and CDR2 FQNEAQ. The CDR3 has 14 residues. The CDR3 loop is CASSFTDGDTPLHF. The DNA for the CDR3 is TGTGCCAGCAGCTTTACGGACGGGGACACACCCCTCCACTTT.

This clonotype was detected many times. This chain connects TRBV5-8 to TRBJ2-3; 8 bases are shared with TRBD2. The J segment lost 3 bases and the V segment lost 4 bases, leaving 4 bases of the junction unmatched. Per germline, CDR1 SGHTS and CDR2 YDEGEE. The CDR3 is made up of 14 amino acids. CDR3 residues: CASSLAGVTDTQYF. CDR3 coding DNA: TGTGCCAGCAGCCTAGCGGGCGTAACAGATACGCAGTATTTT.

This clonotype appeared a few times. The chain employs TRBV28 and TRBJ2-7; tentatively, D is TRBD2 (6 bases). The CDR3 has 14 amino acids. Trimming removed 6 bases from V and 0 bases from J, with 12 bases in between. Germline CDR1 reads MDHEN; CDR2 reads SYDVKM. In DNA, the CDR3 is TGTGCCAGCAGCCCGGAGGGCCTCTCCTACGAGCAGTACTTC. Its translation is CASSPEGLSYEQYF.

This clonotype was picked up many times. The chain uses TRBV5-1 and TRBJ2-2, with D perhaps matching TRBD1 or TRBD2 (5 bases each). The germline CDR1 and CDR2 sequences are SGHRS and YFSETQ. The CDR3 extends over 14 amino acids. Trimming stripped 2 bases from V and 8 bases from J, with 13 bases between. The CDR3 DNA follows: TGCGCCAGCAGCTTCGGGGACCCCTCGGGGGAGCTGTTTTTT. The encoded protein is CASSFGDPSGELFF.

This chain links TRBV29-1 with TRBJ2-1; D is undetermined. The CDR3 is made up of 16 amino acids. Per the germline V gene, CDR1 is SQVTM and CDR2 is ANQGSEA. V was shortened by 0 bases and J by 0 bases, with 12 bases between the two germline ends. The CDR3 protein is CSVEDHRGSSYNEQFF. In DNA form, the CDR3 reads TGCAGCGTTGAAGATCACCGTGGAAGCTCCTACAATGAGCAGTTCTTC.

This rearrangement joins TRBV6-6 to TRBJ1-4; TRBD1 matches at 9 bases. This CDR3 contains 13 residues. Germline-derived CDR1 and CDR2 are MNHNY and SVGAGI (reference sequence). V trimming: 6 bases; J trimming: 7 bases; junction bases outside the gene matches: 3. DNA for the CDR3: TGTGCCAGCAGAACAGGGGGCGGTGAAAAACTGTTTTTT. Translating gives CASRTGGGEKLFF.

Comment on this clonotype: An end of the junction differs from the germline gene, which may be a read error. The chain is built from TRBV6-5 and TRBJ1-1; the D gene is possibly TRBD1 (6 bases). The CDR3 totals 14 residues. Germline V lookup: CDR1 MNHEY, CDR2 SVGAGI. The CDR3 coding sequence is TGTGCCAGCAGGGACAGCTACCCGAACGCTGAAGCTTTCTTT. It translates to CASRDSYPNAEAFF.

The rearrangement joins TRBV28 to TRBJ2-5; D is unclear. The CDR3 is made up of 15 amino acids. Germline CDR1 is MDHEN and CDR2 is SYDVKM. Between the trimmed V and J ends, which lost 1 base and 4 bases, there was a span of 13 bases. DNA for the CDR3: TGTGCCAGCAGTTTATCACAAGCGTCGTCAGAGACCCAGTACTTC. The encoded protein is CASSLSQASSETQYF.

The V gene is TRBV11-2, the J gene TRBJ2-4; D may be TRBD2 (6 bases). The CDR3 loop spans 14 amino acids. V lost 3 bases and J lost 3, with 9 bases in between. Germline V gene lookup returns CDR1 SGHAT and CDR2 FQNNGV. CDR3 in amino acids: CASSFDGSKNIQYF. CDR3 DNA sequence: TGTGCCAGCAGCTTTGACGGGAGCAAAAACATTCAGTACTTC. Using reference TRBV11-2 and TRBJ2-4 for the parts outside the CDR3, the full variable domain is EAGVAQSPRYKIIEKRQSVAFWCNPISGHATLYWYQQILGQGPKLLIQFQNNGVVDDSQLPKDRFSAERLKGVDSTLKIQPAKLEDSAVYLCASSFDGSKNIQYFGAGTRLSVL.

This clonotype was recorded only once. A read error may account for a junction end that differs from germline. This sequence joins TRBV7-6 and TRBJ2-7; 12 positions match TRBD2. Germline V gene sequence: CDR1 SGHVS, CDR2 FNYEAQ. The CDR3 spans 14 residues. CDR3: CASSRLAGGHEQCF. Written as DNA, the CDR3 is TGTGCCAGCAGCCGTCTAGCGGGAGGGCACGAGCAGTGCTTC.

This clonotype has only a few counts. The gene calls are TRBV11-3 and TRBJ1-6; perhaps TRBD1 as D (6 bases). CDR1 and CDR2 (germline): SGHNT, YENEEA. The CDR3 runs to 16 residues. The V and J ends lost 4 bases and 4 bases respectively, with 14 bases between them. The CDR3 loop is CASSSLTGRYNSPLHF. The CDR3 DNA sequence: TGTGCCAGCAGCTCCTTGACAGGCCGATATAATTCACCCCTCCACTTT.

This clonotype was counted ten times or more. The V gene is TRBV7-9, the J gene TRBJ2-3; the match to TRBD2 covers 7 bases. The germline CDR1 and CDR2 sequences are SEHNR and FQNEAQ (reference sequence). CDR3 length: 15 residues. Trimming at V came to 0 bases and at J to 2 bases, leaving 2 bases not matched to a gene. For the CDR3, the DNA is TGTGCCAGCAGCTTAGCGGGAGGGATCACAGATACGCAGTATTTT. This gives the protein CASSLAGGITDTQYF.

This clonotype showed up many times. This chain uses TRBV13 with TRBJ1-3; D call uncertain. Trimming shortened V by 6 bases and J by 2 bases, and 5 bases separated the two germline ends. The CDR3 is 12 amino acids. Germline assignment: CDR1 PRHDT and CDR2 FYEKMQ (reference sequence). This CDR3 is CASSQPGNTIYF. DNA of the CDR3: TGTGCCAGCAGTCAGCCTGGAAACACCATATATTTT.

The rearrangement links TRBV20-1 to TRBJ2-7, with D possibly being TRBD1 (8 bases). The CDR3 is 15 residues long. Germline V lookup: CDR1 DFQATT, CDR2 SNEGSKA (reference sequence). V lost 6 bases to trimming and J lost 0 bases, with 18 bases between them. Here the CDR3 DNA reads TGCAGTGCAGAAAGACAGGGGAGGGGCTCCTACGAGCAGTACTTC. Its translation is CSAERQGRGSYEQYF.

To note about this clonotype: This could be a read error, since a much larger clone is one nucleotide away. This chain links TRBV28 with TRBJ1-1; D unclear. There are 9 residues in the CDR3. From germline, CDR1 is MDHEN and CDR2 SYDVKM. This CDR3 reads CASSPPPIF. CDR3 coding DNA: TGTGCCAGCAGTCCCCCCCCTATCTTT.

This chain links TRBV14 with TRBJ2-2, with TRBD2 identical over 7 bases. The V and J ends lost 4 bases and 3 bases, in that order; junction bases with no gene match: 8. Germline assignment: CDR1 SGHDN and CDR2 FVKESK. This CDR3 has 16 residues. The CDR3 DNA reads TGTGCCAGCAGCCCTCGACTAGCTGGGTACACCGGGGAGCTGTTTTTT. Its translation: CASSPRLAGYTGELFF.

V and J are TRBV7-3 and TRBJ1-2, with D maybe TRBD1 (5 bases). The CDR3 extends over 14 amino acids. CDR1 SGHTA and CDR2 FQGTGA come from the germline V gene. V was pared by 4 bases and J by 4 bases, with 13 bases between. In DNA form, the CDR3 reads TGTGCCAGCAGCTCCCTGGGGGGGAGCTATGGCTACACCTTC. Translated, it gives CASSSLGGSYGYTF.

V gene TRBV5-1 combines with J gene TRBJ1-2; D call uncertain. V dropped 0 bases and J dropped 4 bases, with 7 bases sitting between them. The CDR3 is made up of 13 amino acids. Germline V gene data show CDR1 as SGHRS and CDR2 as YFSETQ. As DNA, the CDR3 is TGCGCCAGCAGCTTGGGGGCGGCCTATGGCTACACCTTC. Translated: CASSLGAAYGYTF.

CDR3 sequence (DNA): TGTGCCAGCAGTTTCGACAGGACCTACGAGCAGTACTTC. Its protein product is CASSFDRTYEQYF. This chain links TRBV12-3 or TRBV12-4 with TRBJ2-7, with a weak D call TRBD1 (6 bases). V lost 3 bases, J lost 2 bases, and 8 bases lay in between. The CDR3 runs 13 residues.

In its sample, this clonotype is large (0.1 to 1%). V gene TRBV18 combines with J gene TRBJ1-3; no clear D gene. V lost 0 bases and J lost 4, with 10 bases in between. The CDR3 sequence is 15 residues long. The germline V gene has CDR1 KGHSH and CDR2 LQKENI. The CDR3, as DNA: TGTGCCAGCTCACCACCGGAAGGGTACGGAAACACCATATATTTT. This gives the protein CASSPPEGYGNTIYF.

In its sample, this clonotype was seen many times. The chain couples TRBV5-1 to TRBJ2-3; D could derive from TRBD1 or TRBD2 (5 bases each). V was pared by 4 bases and J by 1 base, with 22 bases between. CDR1 SGHRS and CDR2 YFSETQ come from the germline V gene. The CDR3 length is 18 residues. CDR3 residues: CASSPGRASGRGTDTQYF. DNA of the CDR3: TGCGCCAGCAGCCCGGGCAGGGCTTCGGGGCGTGGCACAGATACGCAGTATTTT.

The chain recombines TRBV19 with TRBJ2-7; maybe TRBD1 (6 bases). Trimming removed 5 bases from V and 1 base from J, with 18 bases in between. Germline CDR1 reads LNHDA; CDR2 reads SQIVND (reference sequence). This CDR3 has 16 residues. The CDR3 DNA follows: TGTGCCAGTAGTTTCTACTCGGGACAAGCATCCTACGAGCAGTACTTC. Translated: CASSFYSGQASYEQYF.

The chain has TRBV9 and TRBJ2-7; 9 bases match TRBD1. V shed 0 bases and J 6 bases; nucleotides not matched to a gene: 7. Germline loops: CDR1 SGDLS, CDR2 YYNGEE. This CDR3 spans 15 amino acids. The CDR3 sequence is CASSVAWGQGAEQYF. The CDR3 region has the DNA TGTGCCAGCAGCGTAGCTTGGGGACAGGGCGCCGAGCAGTACTTC. Full variable domain (rest looked up from reference TRBV9 and TRBJ2-7): DSGVTQTPKHLITATGQRVTLRCSPRSGDLSVYWYQQSLDQGLQFLIQYYNGEERAKGNILERFSAQQFPDLHSELNLSSLELGDSALYFCASSVAWGQGAEQYFGPGTRLTVT.

There are many counts of this clonotype. This sequence joins TRBV7-9 and TRBJ2-7, with D unresolved. The ends were cut back, 6 bases at V and 4 bases at J, with 13 bases in the middle. Looked up from germline, CDR1 is SEHNR and CDR2 is FQNEAQ (reference sequence). This CDR3 is built from 13 residues. CDR3 loop: CASSFPRGYEQYF. CDR3 coding DNA: TGTGCCAGCAGTTTTCCACGAGGATACGAGCAGTACTTC. Full variable domain (rest looked up from reference TRBV7-9 and TRBJ2-7): DTGVSQNPRHKITKRGQNVTFRCDPISEHNRLYWYRQTLGQGPEFLTYFQNEAQLEKSRLLSDRFSAERPKGSFSTLEIQRTEQGDSAMYLCASSFPRGYEQYFGPGTRLTVT.

The rearrangement joins TRBV7-9 to TRBJ2-4; D is possibly TRBD2 (6 bases). Trimming took off 1 base at V and 2 bases at J, with 12 bases between the two ends. CDR1 is SEHNR and CDR2 is FQNEAQ in the germline V gene (reference sequence). The CDR3 runs to 16 residues. The CDR3 loop reads CASSLGDLATKNIQYF. The CDR3 DNA follows: TGTGCCAGCAGCTTAGGCGATCTAGCGACCAAAAACATTCAGTACTTC.

The sample holds a few counts of this clonotype. This chain joins TRBV7-6 and TRBJ2-1; 8 positions match TRBD1. The V and J ends lost 1 base and 3 bases, in that order; junction bases with no gene match: 5. Germline V gene lookup returns CDR1 SGHVS and CDR2 FNYEAQ. The CDR3 has 16 amino acids. The CDR3 DNA follows: TGTGCCAGCAGCTTAGAGTGGGACAGGAGCTACAATGAGCAGTTCTTC. It is translated as CASSLEWDRSYNEQFF.

The chain has TRBV29-1 and TRBJ1-1, with D possibly matching TRBD1 (5 bases). Germline values: CDR1 SQVTM, CDR2 ANQGSEA. The V and J ends lost 1 base and 4 bases respectively, with 19 bases between them. CDR3 length: 16 residues. The CDR3 protein is CSVEALGRGRPTEAFF. The CDR3 bases are TGCAGCGTTGAAGCCTTGGGGCGGGGACGGCCCACTGAAGCTTTCTTT.

This clonotype showed up just a few times. This rearrangement joins TRBV20-1 to TRBJ2-1, with 7 bases that match TRBD2. With V trimmed by 7 bases and J by 6 bases, 6 bases remained unmatched. The CDR3 contains 12 residues. Germline V gives CDR1 DFQATT, CDR2 SNEGSKA (reference sequence). CDR3 nucleotides: TGCAGTGGAGGCGGGAGAGGCAATGAGCAGTTCTTC. It translates to CSGGGRGNEQFF.